The present T cell receptor beta chain was sequenced within a study of blood T cell repertoires in COVID-19. At the level of the study: Both acute and convalescent COVID-19 samples were obtained from the United States, Italy and Spain.

The method was immunoSEQ multiplex PCR; TCRdb's version includes in-frame clones alone and lacks a portion of them. The sample gives some 250,000 clones, approximately 90% of which show up once; 15% to 17% is in the top ten. Trimming shortened V by 8 bases and J by 5 bases, and 18 bases separated the two germline ends. The length of the CDR3 is 14 residues. CDR1 is LNHDA and CDR2 is SQIVND in the germline V gene (reference sequence). Sequencing used PBMCs or T cells enriched from blood (not recorded which). The receptor's source is a man younger than 30 who had recovered from COVID-19. The rearrangement links TRBV19 to TRBJ1-1; D may be TRBD1 (6 bases). CDR3 loop: CASSWTHQGTEAFF. As DNA, the CDR3 is TGTGCCAGTTCATGGACCCATCAGGGGACTGAAGCTTTCTTT.